This is a list of T cell receptor beta chains from one sample in a study of OX40 agonist ivuxolimab in advanced cancers. Using immunoSEQ multiplex PCR, the repertoire was profiled, and TCRdb retains in-frame clones only, with some absent. The sample has tens of thousands of clones; less than 95% are singletons. The sample in question was CD4+ or CD8+ T cells sorted from blood, obtained in a trial of the OX40 agonist ivuxolimab. The receptor source for this set is an adult with an advanced solid tumor such as melanoma, head and neck, liver or kidney cancer. Both conserved end residues are part of each CDR3. A D gene is named only where the DNA matches it firmly. Clone size is shown for a subset of rows, as once, few, many or a class of expanded clone.

V: TRBV6-5; J: TRBJ2-6; D: -; size: once; DNA: TGTGCCAGCAGTTACTCTTGGGGGTCAGGGGCCAACGTCCTGACTTTC; CDR3: CASSYSWGSGANVLTF
V: TRBV6-4; J: TRBJ1-1; D: -; size: once; DNA: TGTGCCAGCAGTACTGGTCCGACAGGTGAAGCTTTCTTT; CDR3: CASSTGPTGEAFF
V: TRBV7-9; J: TRBJ2-5; D: TRBD2; size: -; DNA: TGTGCCAGCAGCTTAATGGAGCGGGAGGGGCAAGAGACCCAGTACTTC; CDR3: CASSLMEREGQETQYF
V: TRBV9; J: TRBJ2-3; D: -; size: once; DNA: TGTGCCAGCAGCGTAGAAGTAGGCCCCCCAGATACGCAGTATTTT; CDR3: CASSVEVGPPDTQYF
V: TRBV7-3; J: TRBJ1-5; D: -; size: once; DNA: TGTGCCAGCAGCTTAAGTGAGGGACAGCCCCAGCATTTT; CDR3: CASSLSEGQPQHF
V: TRBV30; J: TRBJ1-6; D: -; size: -; DNA: TGTGCCTGGAGTGTCGGGGGGGGAGGTTCACCCCTCCACTTT; CDR3: CAWSVGGGGSPLHF
V: TRBV7-9; J: TRBJ2-1; D: TRBD2; size: -; DNA: TGTGCCAGCGGTCTTTCTCCGGGACTAGCGGGGGGGCGAAAGTTCTTC; CDR3: CASGLSPGLAGGRKFF
V: TRBV7-9; J: TRBJ1-2; D: -; size: -; DNA: TGTGCCAGCAGGGCCGGGCCAGGGGCATTGGTCTATGGCTACACCTTC; CDR3: CASRAGPGALVYGYTF
V: TRBV27; J: TRBJ1-4; D: -; size: -; DNA: TGTGCCAGCAGTTTAGCGGCTCCTCCTCTAAGAGAAAAACTGTTTTTT; CDR3: CASSLAAPPLREKLFF
V: TRBV4-1; J: TRBJ2-7; D: -; size: -; DNA: TGCGCCAGCAGCCAAGAGGGGGGGCGGTACGAGCAGTACTTC; CDR3: CASSQEGGRYEQYF
V: TRBV7-3; J: TRBJ2-1; D: TRBD1; size: -; DNA: TGTGCCAGCAGACAGGGACAGGGTAGCGATGAGCAGTTCTTC; CDR3: CASRQGQGSDEQFF
V: TRBV19; J: TRBJ1-5; D: -; size: -; DNA: TGTGCCAGTAGTATTAAGTTCACTAGCAATCAGCCCCAGCATTTT; CDR3: CASSIKFTSNQPQHF
V: TRBV7-9; J: TRBJ1-2; D: TRBD1; size: -; DNA: TGTGCCAGCAGCTCCACCGGACAGGAGCCTTTCTATGGCTACACCTTC; CDR3: CASSSTGQEPFYGYTF
V: TRBV19; J: TRBJ2-3; D: TRBD2; size: -; DNA: TGTGCCAGTAGTATAGTGGGACTAGCGGGATTGGTAGATACGCAGTATTTT; CDR3: CASSIVGLAGLVDTQYF
V: TRBV4-2; J: TRBJ1-6; D: -; size: -; DNA: TGTGCCAGCAGCCAAAGTGTGTCAGGGGCGTCCTATAATTCACCCCTCCACTTT; CDR3: CASSQSVSGASYNSPLHF
V: TRBV6-5; J: TRBJ2-1; D: -; size: -; DNA: TGTGCCAGCAGTTATTCCGGGCAGGGAAATGAGCAGTTCTTC; CDR3: CASSYSGQGNEQFF
V: TRBV5-1; J: TRBJ2-3; D: -; size: -; DNA: TGCGCCAGCAGCTTGGAAGGTTTCGGGACAGATACGCAGTATTTT; CDR3: CASSLEGFGTDTQYF
V: TRBV27; J: TRBJ2-3; D: TRBD2; size: -; DNA: TGTGCCAGCCGAGAGTGGACTAGCGTCACAGATACGCAGTATTTT; CDR3: CASREWTSVTDTQYF
V: TRBV19; J: TRBJ2-7; D: TRBD1; size: -; DNA: TGTGCCAGTAGCCCCGGACAGGGCACCCACGAGCAGTACTTC; CDR3: CASSPGQGTHEQYF
V: TRBV5-6; J: TRBJ2-3; D: -; size: -; DNA: TGTGCCAGCAGCTTGATCGGGGACGGGGGCACAGATACGCAGTATTTT; CDR3: CASSLIGDGGTDTQYF
V: TRBV7-2; J: TRBJ2-1; D: TRBD2; size: -; DNA: TGTGCCAGCAGCCCGATTAGCGGGAGTGAGCAGTTCTTC; CDR3: CASSPISGSEQFF
V: TRBV9; J: TRBJ2-5; D: -; size: -; DNA: TGTGCCAGCAGCCCGTCCGGAGGCGCCGAGACCCAGTACTTC; CDR3: CASSPSGGAETQYF
V: TRBV28; J: TRBJ2-7; D: TRBD1; size: -; DNA: TGTGCCAGCAGCCCCGCAGGGGGATGGTCCTACGAGCAGTACTTC; CDR3: CASSPAGGWSYEQYF
V: TRBV27; J: TRBJ2-2; D: TRBD1; size: -; DNA: TGTGCCAGCAGCCTATCCTTACAGGGGCTGAACACCGGGGAGCTGTTTTTT; CDR3: CASSLSLQGLNTGELFF
V: TRBV7-9; J: TRBJ2-7; D: TRBD2; size: -; DNA: TGTGCCAGCAGCTTAGGCGGAGCGGGGAAGAGCTCCTACGAGCAGTACTTC; CDR3: CASSLGGAGKSSYEQYF
V: TRBV28; J: TRBJ2-7; D: -; size: few; DNA: TGTGCCAGCAGCTACACAGGAGCCCACGCCTCCTACGAGCAGTACTTC; CDR3: CASSYTGAHASYEQYF
V: TRBV9; J: TRBJ1-1; D: -; size: once; DNA: TGTGCCAGCAGCGTAGGGGGACAGAACACTGAAGCTTTCTTT; CDR3: CASSVGGQNTEAFF
V: TRBV27; J: TRBJ2-3; D: -; size: -; DNA: TGTGCCAGCAGCTATCAATCGGGTTCAGATACGCAGTATTTT; CDR3: CASSYQSGSDTQYF
V: TRBV7-8; J: TRBJ2-1; D: -; size: -; DNA: TGTGCCAGCAGCTTAGAGGTGGGGAGCTCCTACAATGAGCAGTTCTTC; CDR3: CASSLEVGSSYNEQFF
V: TRBV27; J: TRBJ2-7; D: TRBD2; size: -; DNA: TGTGCCAGCAGTCCTGGACTAGCGGAGTACGAGCAGTACTTC; CDR3: CASSPGLAEYEQYF
V: TRBV6-4; J: TRBJ1-1; D: -; size: once; DNA: TGTGCCAGCAGTGACAGGGAGGGCACTGAAGCTTTCTTT; CDR3: CASSDREGTEAFF
V: TRBV5-1; J: TRBJ2-1; D: TRBD2; size: -; DNA: TGCGCCAGCAGCCCCGCCGGGACTAGCGGGACGTATGAGCAGTTCTTC; CDR3: CASSPAGTSGTYEQFF
V: TRBV11-3; J: TRBJ2-3; D: -; size: -; DNA: TGTGCCAGCAGCCGAAGTATGGATACGCAGTATTTT; CDR3: CASSRSMDTQYF
V: TRBV27; J: TRBJ2-1; D: -; size: -; DNA: TGTGCCAGCAGTTCCGGACTGGCTATTTGGGATGAGCAGTTCTTC; CDR3: CASSSGLAIWDEQFF
V: TRBV28; J: TRBJ2-7; D: TRBD1; size: -; DNA: TGTGCCAGCAGCCCCAGAGGGGACAGGGGCTACGAGCAGTACTTC; CDR3: CASSPRGDRGYEQYF
V: TRBV7-9; J: TRBJ2-7; D: TRBD1; size: -; DNA: TGTGCCAGCAGCTCACAGGGGACCTACGAGCAGTACTTC; CDR3: CASSSQGTYEQYF
V: TRBV5-8; J: TRBJ2-7; D: TRBD2; size: -; DNA: TGTGCCAGGAGCTCCGTAGGGGACTACTACGAGCAGTACTTC; CDR3: CARSSVGDYYEQYF
V: TRBV11-2; J: TRBJ2-7; D: TRBD2; size: -; DNA: TGTGCCAGCAGCTCAGAGGGACTAGCCGACGAGCAGTACTTC; CDR3: CASSSEGLADEQYF
V: TRBV28; J: TRBJ2-7; D: -; size: once; DNA: TGTGCCAGCAGTTTATGGGGTTACGAGCAGTACTTC; CDR3: CASSLWGYEQYF
V: TRBV7-6; J: TRBJ1-1; D: -; size: -; DNA: TGTGCCAGCAGCTTACTTTCGGGGGCGTCAGAGTTGAACACTGAAGCTTTCTTT; CDR3: CASSLLSGASELNTEAFF
V: TRBV11-2; J: TRBJ1-2; D: -; size: -; DNA: TGTGCCAGCAGCTTCTTAGGGCCGGACTATGGCTACACCTTC; CDR3: CASSFLGPDYGYTF
V: TRBV4-1; J: TRBJ2-1; D: -; size: -; DNA: TGCGCCAGCAGCCACCCCAAGGGACTCAATGAGCAGTTCTTC; CDR3: CASSHPKGLNEQFF
V: TRBV19; J: TRBJ2-1; D: -; size: -; DNA: TGTGCCAGTAGTATGGTAGGGGGGGCCGGCAATGAGCAGTTCTTC; CDR3: CASSMVGGAGNEQFF
V: TRBV5-6; J: TRBJ2-1; D: -; size: -; DNA: TGTGCCAGCAGCCTGAACGCCAATGAGCAGTTCTTC; CDR3: CASSLNANEQFF
V: TRBV7-9; J: TRBJ1-3; D: -; size: -; DNA: TGTGCCAGCAGCTCACGACGCAGCTCTGGAAACACCATATATTTT; CDR3: CASSSRRSSGNTIYF
V: TRBV27; J: TRBJ2-1; D: -; size: -; DNA: TGTGCCAGCAGTTTCGAGCCCGGGGCCGGAAGCGAGCAGTTCTTC; CDR3: CASSFEPGAGSEQFF
V: TRBV5-4; J: TRBJ2-5; D: -; size: -; DNA: TGTGCCAGCAGCGTGAGTATCCAAGAGACCCAGTACTTC; CDR3: CASSVSIQETQYF
V: TRBV12-5; J: TRBJ2-1; D: TRBD1; size: -; DNA: TGTGCTAGTGTCATTGGGGACAGCTCCTACAATGAGCAGTTCTTC; CDR3: CASVIGDSSYNEQFF
V: TRBV7-3; J: TRBJ1-1; D: -; size: -; DNA: TGTGCCAGCAGCCGAATGATGATTGGAGGGGGAGGGAATGAAGCTTTCTTT; CDR3: CASSRMMIGGGGNEAFF
V: TRBV6-5; J: TRBJ2-7; D: -; size: -; DNA: TGTGCCAGCAGTTACTTCAACCGCTACGAGCAGTACTTC; CDR3: CASSYFNRYEQYF
V: TRBV19; J: TRBJ1-1; D: -; size: -; DNA: TGTGCCAGTTCAGACTTGGGGGGGGAGGTAAAGACTGAAGCTTTCTTT; CDR3: CASSDLGGEVKTEAFF
V: TRBV12-5; J: TRBJ2-7; D: -; size: -; DNA: TGTGCTAGTGGTCCCTCCGGGAAAAGGGCCCCCTACGAGCAGTACTTC; CDR3: CASGPSGKRAPYEQYF